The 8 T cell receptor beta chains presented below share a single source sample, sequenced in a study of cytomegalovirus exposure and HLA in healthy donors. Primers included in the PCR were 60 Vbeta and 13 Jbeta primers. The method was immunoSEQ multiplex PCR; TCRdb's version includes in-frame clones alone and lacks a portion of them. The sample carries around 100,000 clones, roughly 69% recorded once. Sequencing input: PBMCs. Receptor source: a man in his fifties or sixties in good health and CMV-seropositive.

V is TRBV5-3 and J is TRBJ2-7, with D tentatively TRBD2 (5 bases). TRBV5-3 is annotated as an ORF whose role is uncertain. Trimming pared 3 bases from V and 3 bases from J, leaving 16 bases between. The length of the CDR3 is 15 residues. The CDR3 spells CARSCVAGPCYEQYF. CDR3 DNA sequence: TGTGCCAGAAGCTGCGTGGCGGGCCCTTGCTACGAGCAGTACTTC.

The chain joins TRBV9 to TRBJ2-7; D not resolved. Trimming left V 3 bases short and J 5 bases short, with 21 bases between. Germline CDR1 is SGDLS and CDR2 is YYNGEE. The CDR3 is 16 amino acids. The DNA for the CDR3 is TGTGCCAGCAGCGGAGGCCCCTCAATGAGACGCGACGAGCAGTACTTC. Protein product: CASSGGPSMRRDEQYF. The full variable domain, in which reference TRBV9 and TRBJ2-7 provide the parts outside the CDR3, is DSGVTQTPKHLITATGQRVTLRCSPRSGDLSVYWYQQSLDQGLQFLIQYYNGEERAKGNILERFSAQQFPDLHSELNLSSLELGDSALYFCASSGGPSMRRDEQYFGPGTRLTVT.

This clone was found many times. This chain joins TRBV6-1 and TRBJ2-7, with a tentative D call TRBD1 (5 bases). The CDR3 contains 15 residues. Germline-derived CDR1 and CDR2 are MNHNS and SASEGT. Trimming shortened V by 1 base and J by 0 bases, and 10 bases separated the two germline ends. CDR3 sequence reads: CASSEEGSGSYEQYF. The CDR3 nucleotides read TGTGCCAGCAGTGAAGAGGGGTCCGGCTCCTACGAGCAGTACTTC.

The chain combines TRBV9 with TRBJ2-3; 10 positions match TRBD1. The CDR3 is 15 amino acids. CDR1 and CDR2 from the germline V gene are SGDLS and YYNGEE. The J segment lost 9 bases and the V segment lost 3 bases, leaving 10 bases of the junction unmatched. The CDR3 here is CASSAPRGTGETQYF. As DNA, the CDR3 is TGTGCCAGCAGCGCACCTAGGGGGACAGGGGAAACGCAGTATTTT.

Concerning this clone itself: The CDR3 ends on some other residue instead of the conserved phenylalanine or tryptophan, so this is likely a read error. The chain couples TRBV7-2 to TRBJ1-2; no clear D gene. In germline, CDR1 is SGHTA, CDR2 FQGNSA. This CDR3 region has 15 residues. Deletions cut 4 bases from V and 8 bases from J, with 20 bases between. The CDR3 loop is CASSSTPPELRGYTS. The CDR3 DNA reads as TGTGCCAGCAGCTCCACCCCCCCTGAACTAAGGGGCTACACCTCC.

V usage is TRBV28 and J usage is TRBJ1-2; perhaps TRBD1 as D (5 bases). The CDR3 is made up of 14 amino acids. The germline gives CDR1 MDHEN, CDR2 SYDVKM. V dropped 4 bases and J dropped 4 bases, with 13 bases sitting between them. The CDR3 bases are TGTGCCAGCAGTTCAGTCGCAGGGTCCTATGGCTACACCTTC. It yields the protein CASSSVAGSYGYTF.

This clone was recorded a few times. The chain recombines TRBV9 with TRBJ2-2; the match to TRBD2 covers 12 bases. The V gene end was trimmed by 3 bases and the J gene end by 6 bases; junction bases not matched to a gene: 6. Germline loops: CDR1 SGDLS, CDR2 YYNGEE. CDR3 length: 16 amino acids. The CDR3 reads CASSDWTSGTSGELFF. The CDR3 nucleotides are TGTGCCAGCAGCGATTGGACTAGCGGGACGTCCGGGGAGCTGTTTTTT.

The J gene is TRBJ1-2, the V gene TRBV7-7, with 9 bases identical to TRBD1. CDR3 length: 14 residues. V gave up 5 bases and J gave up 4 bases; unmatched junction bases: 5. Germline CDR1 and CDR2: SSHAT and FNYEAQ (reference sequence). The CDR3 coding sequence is TGTGCCAGCAGCCTAATGGACAGGGGCTATGGCTACACCTTC. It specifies CASSLMDRGYGYTF.